The 28 T cell receptor beta chains below were found in one sample sequenced in a study of blood T cell repertoires in COVID-19. The repertoire was sequenced with immunoSEQ multiplex PCR; TCRdb's copy has only in-frame clones and lacks some. This sample yields about 210,000 clones, of which around 90% are seen a single time; 1.5% to 2% belongs to the top ten. What was sequenced was peripheral blood. The receptors here all came from a man between 65 and 85 years old with acute or convalescent COVID-19.

CDR3 region: CAGSTGVSNQPQHF. The DNA for the CDR3 is TGTGCCGGAAGCACAGGGGTTAGCAATCAGCCCCAGCATTTT. V is TRBV28 and J is TRBJ1-5, with 7 bases matching TRBD1. The CDR3 loop spans 14 amino acids. Germline V gene sequence: CDR1 MDHEN, CDR2 SYDVKM. V dropped 11 bases and J dropped 0; count of bases not matched to a gene: 7. The variable domain in full, completed from reference TRBV28 and TRBJ1-5, reads DVKVTQSSRYLVKRTGEKVFLECVQDMDHENMFWYRQDPGLGLRLIYFSYDVKMKEKGDIPEGYSVSREKKERFSLILESASTNQTSMYLCAGSTGVSNQPQHFGDGTRLSIL.

The rearrangement links TRBV6-6 to TRBJ1-2, with 9 bases that match TRBD1. Per germline, CDR1 MNHNY and CDR2 SVGAGI (reference sequence). V dropped 2 bases and J dropped 4; count of bases not matched to a gene: 8. The CDR3 spans 16 residues. The CDR3, as DNA: TGTGCCAGCAGTTACCTCCAACAGGGGGCGGCCTATGGCTACACCTTC. Translated, it gives CASSYLQQGAAYGYTF.

This chain uses TRBV6-5 with TRBJ2-5, with 7 bases matching TRBD1. V was clipped by 2 bases and J by 5 bases; unmatched bases: 8. In germline, CDR1 is MNHEY, CDR2 SVGAGI. The CDR3 has 15 amino acids. CDR3 sequence: CASSYGTASKETQYF. Here the CDR3 DNA reads TGTGCCAGCAGTTACGGGACAGCGTCCAAGGAGACCCAGTACTTC.

V gene TRBV6-2 or TRBV6-3 combines with J gene TRBJ2-1; 11 nucleotides match TRBD2. Germline V gene lookup returns CDR1 MNHEY and CDR2 SVGEGT. With 5 bases clipped from V and 7 bases from J, the junction kept 4 bases outside the gene matches. The CDR3 consists of 14 residues. CDR3 coding DNA: TGTGCCAGCAGTCTCTCTAGCGGGAGGAATGAGCAGTTCTTC. This translates into CASSLSSGRNEQFF.

V and J are TRBV11-2 and TRBJ2-2, with D maybe TRBD1 (5 bases). V lost 3 bases and J lost 6, with 8 bases in between. This CDR3 has 13 amino acids. Germline loops: CDR1 SGHAT, CDR2 FQNNGV. CDR3 residues: CASSLAGSGELFF. CDR3 in DNA: TGTGCCAGCAGCTTGGCAGGGTCCGGGGAGCTGTTTTTT.

This sequence joins TRBV7-8 and TRBJ1-5; D is perhaps TRBD1 (5 bases). CDR1 SGHVS and CDR2 FQNEAQ come from the germline V gene. Between the trimmed V and J ends, which lost 1 base and 3 bases, there was a span of 13 bases. The CDR3 runs to 16 residues. CDR3 bases: TGTGCCAGCAGCTTAGATCCCGACAGTTTCAATCAGCCCCAGCATTTT. Its protein is CASSLDPDSFNQPQHF.

This chain links TRBV12-5 with TRBJ2-1; D perhaps matches TRBD1 (5 bases). The germline V gene encodes CDR1 LGHNT and CDR2 FRNRAP. The CDR3 runs 14 residues. V was trimmed by 5 bases and J by 4 bases, leaving 12 bases between them. The CDR3: CASGEQAKYNEQFF. DNA of the CDR3: TGTGCTAGTGGTGAACAGGCGAAGTACAATGAGCAGTTCTTC.

The chain couples TRBV6-6 to TRBJ2-6; 7 bases line up with TRBD1. The J segment lost 2 bases and the V segment lost 6 bases, leaving 7 bases of the junction unmatched. CDR1 and CDR2 (germline): MNHNY, SVGAGI (reference sequence). This CDR3 is 16 amino acids long. The chain's CDR3 is CASRSSQGAGANVLTF. The CDR3 DNA reads as TGTGCCAGCAGATCCTCCCAGGGGGCTGGGGCCAACGTCCTGACTTTC.

V and J are TRBV11-3 and TRBJ2-3; TRBD2 is a possible D gene (8 bases). V was clipped by 6 bases and J by 0 bases, with 16 bases between them. The length of the CDR3 is 16 residues. Germline V gene data show CDR1 as SGHNT and CDR2 as YENEEA. CDR3 bases: TGTGCCAGCAGTCCGGGACAGCGGGAGAGCACAGATACGCAGTATTTT. Its translation is CASSPGQRESTDTQYF. Full variable domain (remainder filled in from reference TRBV11-3 and TRBJ2-3): EAGVVQSPRYKIIEKKQPVAFWCNPISGHNTLYWYLQNLGQGPELLIRYENEEAVDDSQLPKDRFSAERLKGVDSTLKIQPAELGDSAVYLCASSPGQRESTDTQYFGPGTRLTVL.

V gene TRBV14 combines with J gene TRBJ2-5; tentative D call: TRBD1 (6 bases). The V and J ends lost 4 bases and 5 bases respectively, with 17 bases between them. Germline assignment: CDR1 SGHDN and CDR2 FVKESK. This CDR3 contains 15 residues. This CDR3 is CASSLGTVQGETQYF. The CDR3 DNA follows: TGTGCCAGCAGCCTCGGGACGGTCCAGGGGGAGACCCAGTACTTC.

The gene calls are TRBV5-4 and TRBJ2-3; 9 nucleotides agree with TRBD1. The trim removed 4 bases at V and 1 base at J, leaving 4 bases unmatched. The CDR3 is 15 residues long. Germline V gene lookup returns CDR1 SGHNT and CDR2 YYREEE (reference sequence). Here the CDR3 DNA reads TGTGCCAGCAGCCCGGGACAGGGTCGCACAGATACGCAGTATTTT. The encoded protein is CASSPGQGRTDTQYF.

This chain links TRBV7-2 with TRBJ1-4; 8 bases map to TRBD1. The CDR3 has 14 amino acids. The germline V gene encodes CDR1 SGHTA and CDR2 FQGNSA. Trimming took 5 bases from V and 8 from J; bases not matched to a gene: 7. As DNA, the CDR3 is TGTGCCAGCAGCATCGGGACAGGAGCGGAAAAACTGTTTTTT. This sequence encodes CASSIGTGAEKLFF.

The genes are TRBV5-4 and TRBJ2-1; 13 nucleotides align to TRBD2. The V gene end was trimmed by 4 bases and the J gene end by 0 bases; junction bases not matched to a gene: 4. Germline V gene lookup returns CDR1 SGHNT and CDR2 YYREEE (reference sequence). CDR3 length equals 17 residues. The CDR3 spells CASSPTSGRASYNEQFF. In DNA form, the CDR3 reads TGTGCCAGCAGCCCTACTAGCGGGAGGGCCTCCTACAATGAGCAGTTCTTC. The whole variable domain, remainder taken from reference TRBV5-4 and TRBJ2-1, is ETGVTQSPTHLIKTRGQQVTLRCSSQSGHNTVSWYQQALGQGPQFIFQYYREEENGRGNFPPRFSGLQFPNYSSELNVNALELDDSALYLCASSPTSGRASYNEQFFGPGTRLTVL.

This chain uses TRBV2 with TRBJ2-7; 7 bases are shared with TRBD1. The CDR3 has 14 residues. CDR1 is SNHLY, CDR2 FYNNEI, per germline. Trimming removed 6 bases from V and 5 bases from J; junction bases left unmatched: 10. The CDR3 nucleotides are TGTGCCAGCAGGGACAGGAGGAGTTTGGACGAGCAGTACTTC. Its protein product is CASRDRRSLDEQYF.

The chain uses TRBV4-2 and TRBJ2-3; D may be TRBD2 (6 bases). CDR1 is LGHNA, CDR2 YNFKEQ, per germline. The CDR3 totals 16 residues. V lost 1 base to trimming and J lost 0 bases, with 11 bases between them. For the CDR3, the DNA is TGTGCCAGCAGCCAAGCGTCTAGCGATAGCACAGATACGCAGTATTTT. Protein sequence: CASSQASSDSTDTQYF.

V and J are TRBV6-5 and TRBJ1-3; the D gene is possibly TRBD1 (5 bases). The CDR3 is 14 residues long. V was trimmed by 5 bases and J by 1 base, leaving 9 bases between them. The V gene's germline CDR1 is MNHEY and CDR2 SVGAGI. The DNA for the CDR3 is TGTGCCAGCAGTACAGGTCCATCTGGAAACACCATATATTTT. This codes for CASSTGPSGNTIYF.

This clone appeared once. This chain connects TRBV27 to TRBJ2-1; 10 bases agree with TRBD1. Trimming cost V 5 bases and J 6 bases; bases outside gene matches: 4. The CDR3 runs 14 residues. Germline CDR1 reads MNHEY; CDR2 reads SMNVEV (reference sequence). CDR3 in DNA: TGTGCCAGCAGTCATGACAGGGGGCGCAATGAGCAGTTCTTC. Its translation: CASSHDRGRNEQFF.

This chain joins TRBV27 and TRBJ2-3, with TRBD1 matching 9 bases. Germline values: CDR1 MNHEY, CDR2 SMNVEV (reference sequence). The J segment lost 5 bases and the V segment lost 0 bases, leaving 12 bases of the junction unmatched. This CDR3 has 18 residues. The CDR3 sequence: CASSLSIKGDRVGDTQYF. The DNA of the CDR3 is TGTGCCAGCAGTTTATCGATAAAAGGGGACAGGGTAGGAGATACGCAGTATTTT.

This chain connects TRBV6-5 to TRBJ2-7; perhaps TRBD1 as D (6 bases). The ends were cut back, 1 base at V and 4 bases at J, with 11 bases in the middle. The CDR3 is 14 residues long. Germline V gene sequence: CDR1 MNHEY, CDR2 SVGAGI. The CDR3 sequence: CASSYYREGYEQYF. CDR3 nucleotide sequence: TGTGCCAGCAGTTACTACAGGGAAGGGTACGAGCAGTACTTC.

The rearrangement links TRBV27 to TRBJ1-1, with TRBD1 identical over 9 bases. V lost 3 bases and J lost 5; bases outside the gene matches: 7. CDR1 is MNHEY, CDR2 SMNVEV, per germline (reference sequence). This CDR3 comprises 15 residues. CDR3: CASSFGGQGRTEAFF. The DNA of the CDR3 is TGTGCCAGCAGTTTTGGGGGACAGGGAAGAACTGAAGCTTTCTTT.

The rearrangement uses TRBV19 and TRBJ2-7, with 9 bases identical to TRBD1. This CDR3 comprises 14 residues. CDR1 LNHDA and CDR2 SQIVND come from the germline V gene (reference sequence). The J segment lost 2 bases and the V segment lost 7 bases, leaving 6 bases of the junction unmatched. In nucleotides, the CDR3 is TGTGCCAGTAAGGGGGACAGGGATACCTACGAGCAGTACTTC. It translates to CASKGDRDTYEQYF.

The chain couples TRBV3-1 (or the pseudogene TRBV3-2) to TRBJ2-7; weak D call: TRBD1 (6 bases). V lost 7 bases and J lost 6, with 22 bases in between. There are 15 residues in the CDR3. From germline, CDR1 is LGHDT and CDR2 YNNKEL (reference sequence). The CDR3 nucleotides are TGTGCCAGCACCCCCAATGCCGGACAGAGTGGCGAGCAGTACTTC. Protein: CASTPNAGQSGEQYF.

CDR3 protein: CASSPQGGENQPQHF. The CDR3 nucleotides are TGTGCCAGCAGCCCTCAAGGGGGCGAGAATCAGCCCCAGCATTTT. V and J are TRBV7-7 and TRBJ1-5; 7 bases line up with TRBD1. Germline values: CDR1 SSHAT, CDR2 FNYEAQ (reference sequence). CDR3 length equals 15 residues. J was trimmed by 4 bases and V by 5 bases; bases with no gene match: 8.

The chain couples TRBV5-1 to TRBJ2-5, with 7 bases lining up with TRBD2. This CDR3 is built from 21 residues. Germline CDR1 SGHRS, CDR2 YFSETQ. V lost 0 bases to trimming and J lost 1 base; unmatched junction nucleotides: 21. The CDR3 DNA reads as TGCGCCAGCAGCTTGGTGCCGAAGCTAGGAGGGGCGGGAGTCTCCCAAGAGACCCAGTACTTC. This sequence encodes CASSLVPKLGGAGVSQETQYF.

This chain joins TRBV10-3 and TRBJ1-5; 10 nucleotides match TRBD1. In germline, CDR1 is ENHRY, CDR2 SYGVKD. V gave up 6 bases and J gave up 3 bases; unmatched junction bases: 5. The CDR3 spans 15 residues. The CDR3 coding sequence is TGTGCCATCAGATCCGGGACAGGGGACAATCAGCCCCAGCATTTT. Its protein is CAIRSGTGDNQPQHF.

V usage is TRBV7-9 and J usage is TRBJ2-2; no clear D gene. CDR1 is SEHNR, CDR2 FQNEAQ, per germline (reference sequence). This CDR3 has 16 residues. V was shortened by 7 bases and J by 0 bases, with 15 bases between the two germline ends. The CDR3 spells CASIFPEASNTGELFF. CDR3 sequence (DNA): TGTGCCAGCATCTTCCCCGAGGCGTCGAACACCGGGGAGCTGTTTTTT. The full variable domain, rest sourced from reference TRBV7-9 and TRBJ2-2, is DTGVSQNPRHKITKRGQNVTFRCDPISEHNRLYWYRQTLGQGPEFLTYFQNEAQLEKSRLLSDRFSAERPKGSFSTLEIQRTEQGDSAMYLCASIFPEASNTGELFFGEGSRLTVL.

The chain combines TRBV11-1 with TRBJ2-1; possibly TRBD2 for D (6 bases). Germline CDR1 reads SGHAT; CDR2 reads FQDESV (reference sequence). Between the trimmed V and J ends, which lost 3 bases and 9 bases, there was a span of 9 bases. The CDR3 has 12 residues. CDR3 coding DNA: TGTGCCAGCAGCTTGGGGGAGGTTGAGCAGTTCTTC. Protein: CASSLGEVEQFF. Filled out from reference TRBV11-1 and TRBJ2-1, the complete variable domain reads EAEVAQSPRYKITEKSQAVAFWCDPISGHATLYWYRQILGQGPELLVQFQDESVVDDSQLPKDRFSAERLKGVDSTLKIQPAELGDSAMYLCASSLGEVEQFFGPGTRLTVL.

The chain recombines TRBV2 with TRBJ2-2; D remains unclear. Trimming removed 5 bases from V and 9 bases from J, with 7 bases in between. Germline-derived CDR1 and CDR2 are SNHLY and FYNNEI. CDR3 length: 11 residues. The CDR3: CASSYSRELFF. The CDR3 nucleotides are TGTGCCAGCAGTTATTCTAGGGAGCTGTTTTTT.